This T cell receptor (beta chain) was documented in a study of blood T cell repertoires in COVID-19. Study-wide background: Italy, Spain and the United States were the sources of the convalescent and acute COVID-19 samples. PBMCs, B-cell-depleted T cells, or T cells provided the cDNA or gDNA that made up the material.

Per the study methods: It was from reference gene primer amplification that nucleated cell counts were estimated. Only in-frame clones appear in the TCRdb table, and some are missing; sequencing was by immunoSEQ multiplex PCR. Clone size and V and J calls were adopted from that table, with D and trimming inferred from the DNA. The sample carries 100,000 to 150,000 clones, 60% to 80% recorded once. CDR1 is LNHDA, CDR2 SQIVND, per germline (reference sequence). The CDR3 runs 14 residues. V lost 5 bases, J lost 9 bases, and 9 bases stayed unmatched. Sequenced material: peripheral blood. The J gene is TRBJ2-1, the V gene TRBV19; 8 positions agree with TRBD2. The sequence derives from a man in his 60s with acute or convalescent COVID-19. DNA of the CDR3: TGTGCCAGTAGTGTACCGACGGCGGGAGGTGAGCAGTTCTTC. It is translated as CASSVPTAGGEQFF. The full variable domain, its missing parts supplied by reference TRBV19 and TRBJ2-1, is DGGITQSPKYLFRKEGQNVTLSCEQNLNHDAMYWYRQDPGQGLRLIYYSQIVNDFQKGDIAEGYSVSREKKESFPLTVTSAQKNPTAFYLCASSVPTAGGEQFFGPGTRLTVL.